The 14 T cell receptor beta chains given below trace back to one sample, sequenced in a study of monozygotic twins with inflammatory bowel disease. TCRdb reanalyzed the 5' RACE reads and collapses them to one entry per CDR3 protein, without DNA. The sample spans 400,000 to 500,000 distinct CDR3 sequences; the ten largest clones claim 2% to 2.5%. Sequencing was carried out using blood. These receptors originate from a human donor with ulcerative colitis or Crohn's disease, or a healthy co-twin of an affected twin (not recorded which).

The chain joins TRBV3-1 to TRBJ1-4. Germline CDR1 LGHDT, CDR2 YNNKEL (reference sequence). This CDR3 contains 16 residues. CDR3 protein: CASSQGNLATNEKLFF.

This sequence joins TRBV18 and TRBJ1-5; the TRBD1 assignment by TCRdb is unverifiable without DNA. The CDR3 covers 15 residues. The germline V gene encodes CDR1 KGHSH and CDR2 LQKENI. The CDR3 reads CASSQTGNSNHPQHF.

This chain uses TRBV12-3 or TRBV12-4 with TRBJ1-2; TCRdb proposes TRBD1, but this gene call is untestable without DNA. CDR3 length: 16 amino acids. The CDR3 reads CASTPPGQLPNYGYTF.

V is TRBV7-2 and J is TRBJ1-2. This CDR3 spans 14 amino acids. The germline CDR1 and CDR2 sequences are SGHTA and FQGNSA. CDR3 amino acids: CASSLDDINYGYTF.

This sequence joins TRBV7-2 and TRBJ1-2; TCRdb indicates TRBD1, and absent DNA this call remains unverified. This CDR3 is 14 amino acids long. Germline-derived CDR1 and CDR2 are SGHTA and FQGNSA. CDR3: CASSFRQGAKGYTF. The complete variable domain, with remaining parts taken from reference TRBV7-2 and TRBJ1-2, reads GAGVSQSPSNKVTEKGKDVELRCDPISGHTALYWYRQSLGQGLEFLIYFQGNSAPDKSGLPSDRFSAERTGGSVSTLTIQRTQQEDSAVYLCASSFRQGAKGYTFGSGTRLTVV.

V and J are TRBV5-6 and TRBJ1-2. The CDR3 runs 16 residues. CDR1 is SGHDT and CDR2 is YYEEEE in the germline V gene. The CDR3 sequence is CASSLEGPGLCYGYTF. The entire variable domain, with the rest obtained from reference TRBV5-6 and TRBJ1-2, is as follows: DAGVTQSPTHLIKTRGQQVTLRCSPKSGHDTVSWYQQALGQGPQFIFQYYEEEERQRGNFPDRFSGHQFPNYSSELNVNALLLGDSALYLCASSLEGPGLCYGYTFGSGTRLTVV.

Here the CDR3 reads CASSPLLVPNTGELFF. This rearrangement joins TRBV5-1 to TRBJ2-2; TCRdb outputs TRBD2, but without DNA this stays unchecked. The CDR3 is 16 amino acids. In germline, CDR1 is SGHRS, CDR2 YFSETQ.

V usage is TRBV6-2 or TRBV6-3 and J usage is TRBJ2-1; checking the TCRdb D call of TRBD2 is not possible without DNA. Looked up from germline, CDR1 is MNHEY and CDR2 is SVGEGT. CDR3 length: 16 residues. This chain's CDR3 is CASSYVAGGSYNEQFF.

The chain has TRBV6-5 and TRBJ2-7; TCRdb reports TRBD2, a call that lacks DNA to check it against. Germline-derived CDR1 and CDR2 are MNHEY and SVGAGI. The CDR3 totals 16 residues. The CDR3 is CASSYSSGRVSYEQYF.

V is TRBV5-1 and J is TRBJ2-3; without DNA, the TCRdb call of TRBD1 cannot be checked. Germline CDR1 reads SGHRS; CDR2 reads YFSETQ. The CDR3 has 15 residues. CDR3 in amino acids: CASSDGQGITDTQYF.

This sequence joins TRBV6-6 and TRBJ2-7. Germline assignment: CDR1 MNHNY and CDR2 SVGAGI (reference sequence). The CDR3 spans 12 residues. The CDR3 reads CASSYAAYEQYF.

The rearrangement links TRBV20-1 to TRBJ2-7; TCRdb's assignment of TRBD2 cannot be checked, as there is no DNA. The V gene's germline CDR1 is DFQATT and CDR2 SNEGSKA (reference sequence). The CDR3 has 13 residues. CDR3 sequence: CSAFPLAAYEQYF.

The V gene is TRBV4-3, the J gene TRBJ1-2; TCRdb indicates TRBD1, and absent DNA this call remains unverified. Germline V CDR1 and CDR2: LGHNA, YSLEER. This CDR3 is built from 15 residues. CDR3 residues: CASSYAGGSNYGYTF.

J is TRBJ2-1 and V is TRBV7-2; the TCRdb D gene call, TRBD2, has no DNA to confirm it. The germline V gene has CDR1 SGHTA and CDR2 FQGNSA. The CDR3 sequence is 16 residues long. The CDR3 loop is CASSLGWSSGGNEQFF.